Included here is one T cell receptor beta chain sequence, with context. The data derive from a study of cytomegalovirus exposure and HLA in healthy donors. Trimming cost V 2 bases and J 7 bases; bases outside gene matches: 4. The CDR3 is made up of 16 amino acids. Germline CDR1 and CDR2: MNHEY and SVGAGI. PCR was performed using 60 Vbeta and 13 Jbeta primers. Profiled with immunoSEQ multiplex PCR; TCRdb holds only in-frame clones, not every one. The profile shows 90,000 to 110,000 clones, about 83% of them singletons. The sequence was obtained from a young man in good health and CMV-seronegative. V gene TRBV6-5 combines with J gene TRBJ2-3, with 15 bases that match TRBD2. The sequenced material came from PBMCs. CDR3 protein: CASSYGTSGRINTQYF. As DNA, the CDR3 is TGTGCCAGCAGTTACGGGACTAGCGGGAGGATAAATACGCAGTATTTT.